This T cell receptor (beta chain) was sequenced for a study of T cells in Graves' hyperthyroidism and ophthalmopathy. General study findings and limits: Among thyroid clonotypes expanded above 0.001, most also appeared in blood.

Using RNA transcripts as the source, TCR beta CDR3 regions were amplified. A first-round RT-PCR of the TCR CDR3 used the HTBI primer set. TCRdb redid the calling of the multiplex PCR reads with MiXCR, one entry per CDR3 protein. The table has around 300,000 distinct CDR3 sequences, around 13% seen once. The CDR3 has 14 amino acids. The germline V gene encodes CDR1 SGDLS and CDR2 YYNGEE. After removal of 0 bases from V and 5 bases from J, the junction contained 3 bases not matched to a gene. Worth noting for this clonotype: No antigen is known for it.

The rearrangement joins TRBV9 to TRBJ2-7; 9 bases agree with TRBD1. The clonotype comes from a woman aged 40 to 49 with Graves' hyperthyroidism. Sequenced material: blood. Written as DNA, the CDR3 is TGTGCCAGCAGCGTAGGGGGGGACAGGGACGAGCAGTACTTC. It specifies CASSVGGDRDEQYF.